Given below is one T cell receptor (beta chain) in context. The clone's antigen remains unknown. There are no base qualities to consult, and no much larger clone falls within one base. The donors were included in the validation cohort of approximately 130 subjects, a group kept apart from the roughly 700-subject first cohort. The CDR3 contains 13 residues, cysteine and phenylalanine counted. Here the CDR3 DNA is all that survives: 39 bases in frame from base 1. V loses 3 bases, J loses 2 bases, and the germline ends lie 10 bases apart. CDR1 and CDR2, per the germline V gene, are SQVTM and ANQGSEA. The data stem from a study of cytomegalovirus exposure and HLA in healthy donors (TCRdb year 2017). Turning to the overall study: The 500 to 700 repertoires of the first cohort and the 95 to 150 validation repertoires were produced on the same platform, according to a later analysis. Besides the first cohort of roughly 700 subjects, a separate validation cohort made up of roughly 120 different subjects was used. To predict cytomegalovirus infection status, the study combined high-throughput TCR immunosequencing, statistical association of individual TCRs with disease status, and machine learning. The aim of the study was to test whether cataloging public T cell receptors could identify signatures of past pathogen exposure. Here is what the overall study found, with its caveats: Most TCR sequences were seen in very few donors, while some public TCRs were found in many individuals. In the study, some 180 TCR beta chains were listed as associated with cytomegalovirus. In vitro tests confirmed that a few of the cytomegalovirus-associated TCR beta chains recognize cytomegalovirus antigens. In both the original and validation cohorts, the classifier was reported to diagnose cytomegalovirus status with high specificity and sensitivity. A later analysis lacked HLA typing for the validation cohort, so it scored co-occurrence in that cohort across all 110 or so repertoires. The authors suggested that the approach could potentially be extended to other disease states and immunological phenotypes. Of the cluster scores, approximately 94% were above 0 in a later analysis, which found that TCRs clustered in the first cohort also tended to co-occur in the approximately 110 validation repertoires.

The library was obtained by the immunoSEQ multiplex PCR assay. In the source study's methods: A statistical classification framework was built for diagnosing cytomegalovirus status from the catalog of TCR beta chain sequences. TCRdb retrieved this table from immuneACCESS and kept in-frame rearrangements only. Not all clones are present; in checked studies, unresolved V genes account for under half, and no reason is known for the remainder. Clonal size and the V and J genes are those of that table, whereas D and trimming came from the DNA. Recorded for this sample are a few hundred thousand clones; approximately 80% of them occurred a single time. The ten largest clones add up to more than 13% of the sample.

Sequencing was performed on PBMCs. The receptor was isolated from a woman aged 25 to 45 in good health and CMV-seropositive. The V gene is TRBV29-1 and the J gene is TRBJ2-5; the D region possibly corresponds to TRBD2 (6 bases align). Here is the DNA: TGCAGCGTTGACTTGGGGGGACAAGAGACCCAGTACTTC. The encoded protein is CSVDLGGQETQYF.